Listed below are T cell receptor beta chains from one sample, sequenced in a study of shared clonotypes between healthy human individuals. Profiled with immunoSEQ multiplex PCR; TCRdb holds only in-frame clones, not every one. The sample has 1.5 million to 2.5 million clones; around 96% are singletons. Sequenced input: naive CD8+ T cells sorted from blood. The receptors originated from a man between 18 and 35 years old in good health. Each CDR3 is given with its conserved first and last residue. A D gene is named only where the DNA matches it firmly.

D gene	V gene	J gene	CDR3 protein	CDR3 DNA
.	TRBV14	TRBJ1-2	CASSQEANYGYTF	TGTGCCAGCAGCCAAGAGGCTAACTATGGCTACACCTTC
.	TRBV9	TRBJ1-1	CASSGREGTGNTEAFF	TGTGCCAGCAGCGGGCGGGAAGGGACGGGGAACACTGAAGCTTTCTTT
.	TRBV7-2	TRBJ2-7	CASSLRPPYYEQYF	TGTGCCAGCAGCTTAAGACCGCCTTACTACGAGCAGTACTTC
TRBD1	TRBV5-4	TRBJ1-4	CASSLGQGAGNEKLFF	TGTGCCAGCAGCCTTGGACAGGGCGCGGGTAATGAAAAACTGTTTTTT
.	TRBV14	TRBJ2-2	CASSQSKGGELFF	TGTGCCAGCAGCCAATCTAAGGGGGGGGAGCTGTTTTTT
TRBD1	TRBV7-2	TRBJ1-3	CASSWDRGSGNTIYF	TGTGCCAGCAGCTGGGACAGGGGGAGTGGAAACACCATATATTTT
TRBD1	TRBV30	TRBJ2-7	CAWQDRGHFQPEQYF	TGTGCCTGGCAGGACAGGGGGCATTTTCAACCCGAGCAGTACTTC
.	TRBV30	TRBJ1-5	CAWWRSNQPQHF	TGTGCCTGGTGGAGGAGCAATCAGCCCCAGCATTTT
.	TRBV2	TRBJ1-6	CASSDDEVVGQYNSPLHF	TGTGCCAGCAGTGATGACGAGGTGGTCGGACAGTATAATTCACCCCTCCACTTT
TRBD1	TRBV7-3	TRBJ1-1	CASSSGQGNTEAFF	TGTGCCAGCAGCTCGGGACAGGGGAACACTGAAGCTTTCTTT
.	TRBV2	TRBJ2-2	CASSRTENTGELFF	TGTGCCAGCAGTAGGACAGAAAACACCGGGGAGCTGTTTTTT
TRBD2	TRBV11-2	TRBJ2-5	CASSSGGAGWETQYF	TGTGCCAGCAGCTCGGGGGGGGCTGGCTGGGAGACCCAGTACTTC
.	TRBV9	TRBJ1-2	CASSYDRELGYGYTF	TGTGCCAGCAGCTACGACAGAGAACTAGGCTATGGCTACACCTTC
.	TRBV4-2	TRBJ1-2	CASSQEDAESWTYGYTF	TGTGCCAGCAGCCAAGAAGATGCAGAATCATGGACCTATGGCTACACCTTC
.	TRBV27	TRBJ1-2	CASSFTEDGSYGYTF	TGTGCCAGCAGTTTTACGGAGGACGGCTCCTATGGCTACACCTTC
TRBD1	TRBV29-1	TRBJ1-2	CSVFTGQGDYGYTF	TGCAGCGTTTTCACCGGACAGGGGGACTATGGCTACACCTTC
.	TRBV5-1	TRBJ2-5	CASSPSHDQGRETQYF	TGCGCCAGCAGCCCGAGCCATGATCAGGGTCGGGAGACCCAGTACTTC
.	TRBV4-3	TRBJ1-5	CASSQDLAFAAGNQPQHF	TGCGCCAGCAGCCAAGATTTAGCATTCGCGGCAGGGAATCAGCCCCAGCATTTT
.	TRBV5-6	TRBJ1-4	CASRKQGDYEKLFF	TGTGCCAGCAGGAAACAGGGTGATTATGAAAAACTGTTTTTT
.	TRBV27	TRBJ1-1	CASSLLGGGLGAEAFF	TGTGCCAGCAGTTTATTAGGGGGGGGGTTGGGCGCTGAAGCTTTCTTT
TRBD1	TRBV10-2	TRBJ2-7	CASSEPRQGWVEQYF	TGCGCCAGCAGTGAGCCGCGACAGGGCTGGGTCGAGCAGTACTTC
TRBD2	TRBV5-6	TRBJ2-7	CASSPDGGIGYEQYF	TGTGCCAGCAGCCCTGACGGGGGGATCGGCTACGAGCAGTACTTC
TRBD1	TRBV5-4	TRBJ1-1	CASSLIGQASHTEAFF	TGTGCCAGCAGCTTGATAGGACAGGCATCCCACACTGAAGCTTTCTTT
TRBD1	TRBV4-2	TRBJ2-7	CASSYGIGTGVDEQYF	TGTGCCAGCAGCTACGGGATCGGGACAGGGGTTGACGAGCAGTACTTC
.	TRBV7-2	TRBJ2-1	CASSLVGFRSGFGNEQFF	TGTGCCAGCAGCCTGGTAGGTTTTAGGAGCGGGTTTGGAAATGAGCAGTTCTTC
TRBD2	TRBV7-2	TRBJ2-7	CASSHSGKYEQYF	TGTGCCAGCAGCCATAGCGGGAAATACGAGCAGTACTTC
TRBD2	TRBV7-9	TRBJ2-7	CASSLGLAGATEEQYF	TGTGCCAGCAGCTTGGGACTAGCGGGAGCTACTGAGGAGCAGTACTTC